This T cell receptor beta chain was captured in a study of control samples from healthy donors and cancer patients. Germline CDR1 is MNHEY and CDR2 is SVGAGI. This CDR3 comprises 14 residues. V shed 5 bases, J shed 5 bases, and the junction held 6 bases outside the gene matches. Libraries were prepared by immunoSEQ multiplex PCR; TCRdb keeps only in-frame clonotypes and omits some of them. This repertoire shows about 120,000 clones, roughly nine tenths found once; its top ten account for roughly 2%. This clone occurred a few times. The chain recombines TRBV6-5 with TRBJ1-5, with 7 bases lining up with TRBD1. The material sequenced was blood. This receptor was identified in a man aged 18 to 35 in good health. The chain's CDR3 is CASSHHQGDQPQHF. The DNA of the CDR3 is TGTGCCAGCAGTCATCACCAGGGGGATCAGCCCCAGCATTTT.